The T cell receptor (beta chain) under discussion was sequenced for a study of post-analysis software for immune sequencing data. Overall study: Both relapsing-remitting and secondary progressive multiple sclerosis featured among the disease courses, as did progressive-relapsing multiple sclerosis. Overall study findings and caveats: Among roughly 5 TRBV segments more frequent in patients than controls were TRBV5-6, TRBV5-1 and TRBV20-1. Multiple sclerosis patients had significantly lower normalized Chao1 diversity than controls. With F measure, samples from one preparation batch clustered together strongly.

The J segment lost 0 bases and the V segment lost 0 bases, leaving 6 bases of the junction unmatched. Per germline, CDR1 SGHRS and CDR2 YFSETQ. This CDR3 is built from 17 residues. This clonotype was seen many times. What it binds is not known. TCR beta cDNA libraries included unique molecular identifiers. It was from roughly 1.1 to 9.2 million T cells that about half a million cDNA molecules came. Each CDR3 protein gets one entry after TCRdb re-called the PCR reads with MiXCR. Here the sample spans about 260,000 distinct CDR3 sequences, approximately 34% being singletons. The sequence was obtained from a girl under 18 with multiple sclerosis. The chain combines TRBV5-1 with TRBJ2-4; 7 bases map to TRBD1. Sequences were obtained from blood. The CDR3 coding sequence is TGCGCCAGCAGCTTGGACAGGGGCTATCAAGCCAAAAACATTCAGTACTTC. The encoded protein is CASSLDRGYQAKNIQYF.